Following are 29 T cell receptor beta chains from one sample sequenced in a study of human T cells and chemical hapten exposure. In TCRdb, the RACE reads were re-called with MiXCR into one record per CDR3 protein. The sample records 80,000 to 95,000 distinct CDR3 sequences, roughly 9.6% being singletons. Specified time point: patch test 2, 6 weeks after DPC sensitization. Treatment: therapeutic diphenylcyclopropenone sensitization with weekly scalp DPC. Specimen: whole blood, collected in connection with sensitization to the hapten diphenylcyclopropenone (DPC). The receptors were gathered from a man aged 35 to 55 with alopecia areata. Some clones in this sample may be carry-over from other donors' samples.

The chain links TRBV19 to TRBJ2-1; 13 bases are a match to TRBD2. Germline V gene sequence: CDR1 LNHDA, CDR2 SQIVND (reference sequence). J gave up 9 bases and V 3 bases, and 11 bases lay outside the gene matches. The CDR3 spans 17 residues. CDR3 nucleotides: TGTGCCAGTAGTATCTCCGCGGGACTAGCGGGATCCGGTGAGCAGTTCTTC. Translated: CASSISAGLAGSGEQFF.

At least ten counts were recorded for this clonotype. This chain links TRBV19 with TRBJ1-6, with 7 bases that match TRBD1. Trimming cost V 7 bases and J 7 bases; bases outside gene matches: 13. The CDR3 sequence is 16 residues long. CDR1 LNHDA and CDR2 SQIVND come from the germline V gene (reference sequence). The chain's CDR3 is CASTNSWDSRNSPLHF. CDR3 nucleotides: TGTGCCAGTACCAATAGCTGGGACAGCCGGAATTCACCCCTCCACTTT.

The table lists this clonotype with many counts. The chain couples TRBV6-1 to TRBJ1-6; D unresolved. Per the germline V gene, CDR1 is MNHNS and CDR2 is SASEGT. The CDR3 is made up of 15 amino acids. Trimming removed 1 base at V and 5 bases at J, with 9 bases between. This CDR3 reads CASSEGPVNNSPLHF. The CDR3 DNA reads TGTGCCAGCAGTGAAGGACCGGTGAATAATTCACCCCTCCACTTT.

The J gene is TRBJ1-3, the V gene TRBV5-5; unclear D gene. This CDR3 comprises 13 residues. Germline-derived CDR1 and CDR2 are SGHKS and YYEKEE (reference sequence). Trimming pared 0 bases from V and 4 bases from J, leaving 5 bases between. CDR3 region: CASSLGWGNTIYF. CDR3 in DNA: TGTGCCAGCAGCTTGGGATGGGGAAACACCATATATTTT.

The chain carries TRBV10-3 and TRBJ1-4, with D unclear. The CDR3 has 14 amino acids. The germline CDR1 and CDR2 sequences are ENHRY and SYGVKD. Trimming shortened V by 5 bases and J by 5 bases, and 12 bases separated the two germline ends. The CDR3 DNA reads TGTGCCATCAGTATGGGGATGTCGAATGAAAAACTGTTTTTT. It is translated as CAISMGMSNEKLFF.

The chain employs TRBV1 and TRBJ2-2; TRBD1, the table's D call, lacks a check against the DNA. TRBV1 is a known pseudogene. The CDR3 extends over 16 amino acids. For the CDR3, the DNA is TGCACCAGCAGCCCTCCGGGGGCCCCGACGCACCGGGAGCTGTTTTTT. Its protein is CTSSPPGAPTHRELFF.

This clonotype showed up just a few times. This chain uses TRBV6-5 with TRBJ2-7; 7 bases line up with TRBD1. Losses at the gene ends were 6 bases for V and 2 bases for J; bases not matched to a gene: 7. Germline lookup yields CDR1 MNHEY and CDR2 SVGAGI. The CDR3 loop spans 14 amino acids. CDR3: CASRATGTAYEQYV. The CDR3 DNA sequence: TGTGCCAGCAGAGCTACCGGGACAGCCTACGAGCAGTACGTC.

For this clonotype: One end of the junction fails to match germline, which may point to a read error. V gene TRBV7-2 combines with J gene TRBJ1-1; unclear D gene. The CDR3 has 15 residues. Germline lookup yields CDR1 SGHTA and CDR2 FQGNSA. CDR3 loop: CASSLAAALNTKAFF. CDR3 nucleotide sequence: TGTGCCAGCAGCTTAGCAGCAGCTCTAAACACTAAAGCTTTCTTT.

This clonotype has at least ten counts. The gene calls are TRBV21-1 and TRBJ2-3; the DNA was not used to check the table's D call, TRBD1. TRBV21-1 constitutes a pseudogene. The CDR3 is 16 amino acids. The CDR3 DNA follows: TGTGCCAGCAAGTGCCGAATGGACAGGGGAACAGATACGCAGTATTTT. Protein product: CASKCRMDRGTDTQYF.

This clonotype was recorded many times. V gene TRBV4-3 combines with J gene TRBJ2-1, with TRBD2 identical over 9 bases. Germline CDR1 reads LGHNA; CDR2 reads YSLEER. The CDR3 length is 15 residues. With V trimmed by 4 bases and J by 10 bases, 11 bases remained unmatched. The CDR3 reads CASSPMAAGGWEQFF. The CDR3 region has the DNA TGCGCCAGCAGCCCGATGGCAGCGGGAGGATGGGAGCAGTTCTTC.

This clonotype appeared many times. This sequence joins TRBV6-1 and TRBJ1-1, with D uncertain. Germline V lookup: CDR1 MNHNS, CDR2 SASEGT. V was trimmed by 2 bases and J by 8 bases, leaving 9 bases between them. The CDR3 contains 12 residues. The CDR3 DNA follows: TGTGCCAGCAGTGAAATAGGGATCGAAGCTTTCTTT. It encodes CASSEIGIEAFF.

The chain uses TRBV6-2 or TRBV6-3 and TRBJ2-1; 7 nucleotides match TRBD2. The V segment lost 6 bases and the J segment 7 bases; nucleotides outside the gene matches: 15. The CDR3 spans 16 residues. Germline V gene data show CDR1 as MNHEY and CDR2 as SVGEGT. The CDR3 loop reads CASSLHSSGSRNEQFF. For the CDR3, the DNA is TGTGCCAGCAGCCTCCACTCTAGCGGAAGTAGGAATGAGCAGTTCTTC.

This clonotype was counted only a few times. CDR3 in DNA: TGCGCCAGCAGCCAGCCGGGACAGGGTCTGTTAAAGGAGACCCAGTACTTC. As protein: CASSQPGQGLLKETQYF. The chain uses TRBV5-1 and TRBJ2-5; 9 bases map to TRBD1. This CDR3 has 17 residues. The trim removed 4 bases at V and 5 bases at J, leaving 15 bases unmatched. Germline V gives CDR1 SGHRS, CDR2 YFSETQ.

The chain links TRBV20-1 to TRBJ2-5; TRBD1 matches 10 bases. This CDR3 is 15 amino acids long. V trimming: 3 bases; J trimming: 4 bases; junction bases outside the gene matches: 8. From germline, CDR1 is DFQATT and CDR2 SNEGSKA (reference sequence). DNA for the CDR3: TGCAGTGCTAGTCCCGGGACAGGGGTCCGAGAGACCCAGTACTTC. Encoded protein: CSASPGTGVRETQYF.

This clonotype was seen a handful of times. The chain combines TRBV5-1 with TRBJ2-5; 11 nucleotides match TRBD2. V was clipped by 2 bases and J by 3 bases; unmatched bases: 0. The CDR3 contains 14 residues. Per the germline V gene, CDR1 is SGHRS and CDR2 is YFSETQ. CDR3 region: CASSLLAGEETQYF. For the CDR3, the DNA is TGCGCCAGCAGCTTACTAGCGGGAGAAGAGACCCAGTACTTC.

In its sample, this clonotype was seen a few times. The V call is TRBV12-3 or TRBV12-4, the J call TRBJ2-3, with D maybe TRBD2 (6 bases). The V and J ends lost 8 bases and 0 bases respectively, with 12 bases between them. The CDR3 length is 14 residues. The CDR3 region is CASGRTSSTDTQYF. CDR3 bases: TGTGCCAGCGGGAGGACCTCTAGCACAGATACGCAGTATTTT.

This clonotype was detected only a few times. The rearrangement links TRBV10-3 to TRBJ2-7; D possibly corresponds to TRBD1 (6 bases). This CDR3 has 11 amino acids. Germline V CDR1 and CDR2: ENHRY, SYGVKD. The V end lost 10 bases, the J end lost 6 bases, and 13 bases lay between the germline ends. DNA for the CDR3: TGTGCCACCCGGACAGCGGCCGAGCAGTACGTC. This gives the protein CATRTAAEQYV.

This clonotype was observed at least ten times. The gene calls are TRBV5-1 and TRBJ2-3; D could derive from TRBD1 or TRBD2 (6 bases each). CDR1 SGHRS and CDR2 YFSETQ come from the germline V gene. V lost 4 bases and J 0 bases, leaving 21 bases between the germline ends. There are 18 residues in the CDR3. CDR3 DNA: TGCGCCAGCAGCACAGGGACTGAGAAACTGACTAGCACAGATACGCAGTATTTT. This codes for CASSTGTEKLTSTDTQYF.

Only a few counts were recorded for this clonotype. The chain recombines TRBV7-9 with TRBJ1-5, with 9 nucleotides matching TRBD1. This CDR3 contains 14 residues. Germline V gene lookup returns CDR1 SEHNR and CDR2 FQNEAQ (reference sequence). Germline trimming cut 5 bases from V and 6 bases from J; bases unmatched to any gene: 5. The DNA of the CDR3 is TGTGCCAGCAGCCGAACAGGGGGCGTTCAGCCCCAGCATTTT. This encodes CASSRTGGVQPQHF. The full variable domain, with the rest looked up from reference TRBV7-9 and TRBJ1-5, is DTGVSQNPRHKITKRGQNVTFRCDPISEHNRLYWYRQTLGQGPEFLTYFQNEAQLEKSRLLSDRFSAERPKGSFSTLEIQRTEQGDSAMYLCASSRTGGVQPQHFGDGTRLSIL.

The chain is built from TRBV12-3 or TRBV12-4 and TRBJ2-1; 8 nucleotides agree with TRBD1. Losses at the gene ends were 6 bases for V and 2 bases for J; bases not matched to a gene: 6. The CDR3 has 15 residues. CDR3 sequence: CASSPNRGAYNEQFF. Here the CDR3 DNA reads TGTGCCAGCAGCCCAAACAGGGGGGCCTACAATGAGCAGTTCTTC.

This clonotype was detected only a few times. The chain recombines TRBV6-5 with TRBJ2-3; 8 bases align to TRBD2. CDR3 length: 15 amino acids. In germline, CDR1 is MNHEY, CDR2 SVGAGI. V shed 6 bases, J shed 2 bases, and the junction held 7 bases outside the gene matches. The CDR3, as DNA: TGTGCCAGCAGCCGGTGGCGGGAGGCCACAGATACGCAGTATTTT. This sequence encodes CASSRWREATDTQYF.

V is TRBV6-5 and J is TRBJ2-5, with D perhaps matching TRBD1 (6 bases). Germline loops: CDR1 MNHEY, CDR2 SVGAGI. The CDR3 spans 16 residues. Deletions cut 5 bases from V and 5 bases from J, with 21 bases between. This CDR3 reads CASSKEQGLRGETQYF. As DNA, the CDR3 is TGTGCCAGCAGTAAAGAACAGGGTCTGCGTGGCGAGACCCAGTACTTC.

The genes are TRBV7-2 and TRBJ2-5; D possibly corresponds to TRBD2 (7 bases). The CDR3 covers 14 residues. CDR1 is SGHTA and CDR2 is FQGNSA in the germline V gene. V shed 6 bases and J shed 4 bases, with 15 bases lying between them. Here the CDR3 reads CASRARGAGETQYF. CDR3 DNA: TGTGCCAGCAGGGCCCGGGGGGCTGGAGAGACCCAGTACTTC.

This clonotype showed up many times. The chain recombines TRBV29-1 with TRBJ2-4; perhaps TRBD1 as D (5 bases). Germline CDR1 and CDR2: SQVTM and ANQGSEA. The CDR3 extends over 13 amino acids. Trimming shortened V by 2 bases and J by 7 bases, and 12 bases separated the two germline ends. The CDR3 DNA reads TGCAGCGTTGAAAACTTAGCAGGGAACATTCAGTACTTC. Translating gives CSVENLAGNIQYF. Full variable domain (missing parts from reference TRBV29-1 and TRBJ2-4): SAVISQKPSRDICQRGTSLTIQCQVDSQVTMMFWYRQQPGQSLTLIATANQGSEATYESGFVIDKFPISRPNLTFSTLTVSNMSPEDSSIYLCSVENLAGNIQYFGAGTRLSVL.

The J gene is TRBJ2-3, the V gene TRBV2; 7 nucleotides line up with TRBD2. Germline values: CDR1 SNHLY, CDR2 FYNNEI. The CDR3 is 14 residues long. V lost 6 bases to trimming and J lost 1 base; unmatched junction nucleotides: 4. The CDR3 is CASRGGGRTDTQYF. The CDR3 DNA sequence: TGTGCCAGCAGGGGGGGAGGGCGCACAGATACGCAGTATTTT.

V usage is TRBV5-4 and J usage is TRBJ2-2; D possibly corresponds to TRBD2 (6 bases). The CDR3 is made up of 15 amino acids. The germline V gene has CDR1 SGHNT and CDR2 YYREEE (reference sequence). Trimming removed 0 bases at V and 5 bases at J, with 11 bases between. In DNA, the CDR3 is TGTGCCAGCAGCTTGGCCACACGGGGGACCGGGGAGCTGTTTTTT. Residues: CASSLATRGTGELFF.

This clonotype has only a few counts. The chain couples TRBV27 to TRBJ2-1; 11 bases line up with TRBD2. Germline V gene lookup returns CDR1 MNHEY and CDR2 SMNVEV (reference sequence). V trimming: 2 bases; J trimming: 4 bases; junction bases outside the gene matches: 1. CDR3 size: 15 residues. CDR3 coding DNA: TGTGCCAGCAGTTTAGGGACTAGCGGATACAATGAGCAGTTCTTC. It codes for CASSLGTSGYNEQFF.

The rearrangement uses TRBV29-1 and TRBJ2-3; D remains ambiguous. Deletions cut 3 bases from V and 4 bases from J, with 8 bases between. CDR1 and CDR2 from the germline V gene are SQVTM and ANQGSEA. CDR3 length: 12 residues. The CDR3 reads CSVELSSDTQYF. The CDR3 coding sequence is TGCAGCGTTGAGCTTAGCTCAGATACGCAGTATTTT.

The chain is built from TRBV20-1 and TRBJ1-2, with D hard to call. CDR3 size: 11 residues. The germline gives CDR1 DFQATT, CDR2 SNEGSKA (reference sequence). The V end was cut by 4 bases, the J end by 5 bases, with 8 bases between. The CDR3 DNA follows: TGCAGTGCTACCCCAGTTTATGGCTACACCTTC. Amino acid sequence: CSATPVYGYTF.